What follows are 12 T cell receptor beta chains derived from one specimen sequenced in a study of blood T cells in healthy people across ages. Next came a second PCR, run for about 6 to 12 cycles, which used a sample-barcoded 5' primer along with a J-beta primer mix. TCRdb re-analysed the 5' RACE reads in MiXCR, keeping a single row per CDR3 protein. The repertoire includes under 1 million distinct CDR3 sequences, under 45% of them detected once, and about 21% sits in the top ten. Sequencing was performed on blood. The receptors were gathered from a man in his sixties in good health.

This clonotype occurred a few times. The rearrangement joins TRBV7-6 to TRBJ2-1, with TRBD2 identical over 14 bases. Germline V gene sequence: CDR1 SGHVS, CDR2 FNYEAQ. The CDR3 is 16 amino acids. The V segment lost 4 bases and the J segment 7 bases; nucleotides outside the gene matches: 6. The CDR3 reads CASSSWTSGGTNEQFF. The CDR3 nucleotides read TGTGCCAGCAGCTCCTGGACTAGCGGGGGGACAAATGAGCAGTTCTTC.

The rearrangement uses TRBV30 and TRBJ1-4; D unclear. CDR1 and CDR2 (germline): GTSNPN, SVGIG (reference sequence). V lost 5 bases to trimming and J lost 8 bases, with 12 bases between them. This CDR3 has 12 amino acids. CDR3 coding DNA: TGTGCCTGGGAGTTGGAAGGCGAAAAACTGTTTTTT. This encodes CAWELEGEKLFF.

This clonotype was detected a few times. This sequence joins TRBV5-6 and TRBJ2-7; the D is unclear. The J call is doubtful: the DNA matches TRBJ2-5 better. There are 14 residues in the CDR3. The germline V gene has CDR1 SGHDT and CDR2 YYEEEE. In DNA, the CDR3 is TGTGCCAGCAGCTCCCCCCAATATGCGGAGACCCAGTACTTC. As protein: CASSSPQYAETQYF.

The rearrangement links TRBV12-3 or TRBV12-4 to TRBJ2-7, with D possibly being TRBD2 (5 bases). Trimming left V 5 bases short and J 1 base short, with 15 bases between. This CDR3 region has 15 residues. DNA of the CDR3: TGTGCCAGCAGTCCTAAACTAGTTGGGTCCTACGAGCAGTACTTC. It is translated as CASSPKLVGSYEQYF.

The rearrangement joins TRBV19 to TRBJ2-6, with TRBD2 as a possible D gene (5 bases). Germline values: CDR1 LNHDA, CDR2 SQIVND (reference sequence). Between the trimmed V and J ends, which lost 7 bases and 2 bases, there was a span of 9 bases. This CDR3 is built from 14 residues. This chain's CDR3 is CASNRGPGANVLTF. The CDR3 bases are TGTGCCAGTAATCGGGGTCCTGGGGCCAACGTCCTGACTTTC. Full variable domain (missing parts from reference TRBV19 and TRBJ2-6): DGGITQSPKYLFRKEGQNVTLSCEQNLNHDAMYWYRQDPGQGLRLIYYSQIVNDFQKGDIAEGYSVSREKKESFPLTVTSAQKNPTAFYLCASNRGPGANVLTFGAGSRLTVL.

This clonotype was found many times. The chain joins TRBV9 to TRBJ1-5, with D hard to call. Trimming took off 0 bases at V and 0 bases at J, with 4 bases between the two ends. The CDR3 length is 14 residues. The germline V gene encodes CDR1 SGDLS and CDR2 YYNGEE. The CDR3 coding sequence is TGTGCCAGCAGCGTAGGGGGTAGCAATCAGCCCCAGCATTTT. Its translation is CASSVGGSNQPQHF.

The sample holds a few counts of this clonotype. The chain has TRBV10-3 and TRBJ2-3, with 9 bases aligning to TRBD1. In germline, CDR1 is ENHRY, CDR2 SYGVKD. This CDR3 is built from 15 residues. The junction had 7 bases not matched to a gene; V was cut back by 5 bases and J by 4 bases. This CDR3 is CAISRRGQGADTQYF. In nucleotides, the CDR3 is TGTGCCATCAGTCGCCGGGGACAGGGTGCAGATACGCAGTATTTT.

This chain joins TRBV28 and TRBJ2-7; TRBD2 might be the D (5 bases). Trimming shortened V by 6 bases and J by 4 bases, and 16 bases separated the two germline ends. Germline V CDR1 and CDR2: MDHEN, SYDVKM. This CDR3 comprises 14 residues. The CDR3 reads CASRPPGIFYEQYF. The CDR3 DNA sequence: TGTGCCAGCAGGCCCCCGGGGATCTTTTACGAGCAGTACTTC. The full variable domain, with the rest looked up from reference TRBV28 and TRBJ2-7, is DVKVTQSSRYLVKRTGEKVFLECVQDMDHENMFWYRQDPGLGLRLIYFSYDVKMKEKGDIPEGYSVSREKKERFSLILESASTNQTSMYLCASRPPGIFYEQYFGPGTRLTVT.

J is TRBJ1-1 and V is TRBV6-1; no firm D call. This CDR3 is 13 amino acids long. CDR1 and CDR2 (germline): MNHNS, SASEGT. Trimming stripped 7 bases from V and 3 bases from J, with 12 bases between. The CDR3 loop is CASTGVGDTEAFF. CDR3 DNA: TGTGCCAGCACTGGAGTAGGCGACACTGAAGCTTTCTTT.

This clonotype was detected a few times. V usage is TRBV27 and J usage is TRBJ2-2; 9 bases fit TRBD1. With 5 bases clipped from V and 5 bases from J, the junction kept 6 bases outside the gene matches. This CDR3 has 15 amino acids. Germline lookup yields CDR1 MNHEY and CDR2 SMNVEV (reference sequence). The CDR3 is CASSPGQGITGELFF. In nucleotides, the CDR3 is TGTGCCAGCAGTCCAGGACAGGGGATTACCGGGGAGCTGTTTTTT.

There are many counts of this clonotype. The CDR3 spells CASRALYNSPLHF. DNA of the CDR3: TGTGCCAGCAGGGCTCTCTATAATTCACCCCTCCACTTT. This rearrangement joins TRBV12-3 or TRBV12-4 to TRBJ1-6, with no clear D. V was shortened by 6 bases and J by 3 bases, with 6 bases between the two germline ends. This CDR3 spans 13 amino acids.

Many counts were recorded for this clonotype. The chain is built from TRBV12-3 or TRBV12-4 and TRBJ2-7; D is possibly TRBD2 (7 bases). The CDR3 covers 15 residues. The V gene lost 3 bases and the J gene lost 1 base, with 13 bases spanning the gap. DNA for the CDR3: TGTGCCAGCAGTTTTGTCGCGGGGGCGTCCTACGAGCAGTACTTC. It is translated as CASSFVAGASYEQYF.